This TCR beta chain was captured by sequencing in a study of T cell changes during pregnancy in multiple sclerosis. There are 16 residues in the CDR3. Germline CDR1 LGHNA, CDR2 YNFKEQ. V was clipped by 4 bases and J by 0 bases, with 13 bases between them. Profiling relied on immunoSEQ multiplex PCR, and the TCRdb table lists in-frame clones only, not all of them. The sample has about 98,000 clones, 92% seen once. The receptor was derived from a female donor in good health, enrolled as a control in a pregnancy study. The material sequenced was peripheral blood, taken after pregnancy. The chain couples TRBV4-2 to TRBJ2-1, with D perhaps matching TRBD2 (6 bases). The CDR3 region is CASSPPGLSSYNEQFF. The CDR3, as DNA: TGTGCCAGCAGCCCCCCGGGACTCAGCTCCTACAATGAGCAGTTCTTC.